This entry concerns a single T cell receptor beta chain. The sample comes from a study of T cell repertoires in cytomegalovirus infection. From germline, CDR1 is MGHRA and CDR2 YSYEKL. This CDR3 comprises 18 residues. The trim removed 1 base at V and 3 bases at J, leaving 5 bases unmatched. TCRdb reprocessed the reads via MiXCR and lists one record per CDR3 protein. The sample records about 530,000 distinct CDR3 sequences, 26% being singletons. Sequencing input: PBMCs. The rearrangement links TRBV4-1 to TRBJ2-4, with 14 bases matching TRBD2. This clonotype was sampled from a human donor in good health (CMV status not recorded). Some clones in this sample may be carry-over from other donors' samples. The CDR3 DNA sequence: TGCGCCAGCAGCCAAGGACTAGCGGGAGGGCGGGACAAAAACATTCAGTACTTC. Translated: CASSQGLAGGRDKNIQYF.